The entry below describes one T cell receptor (beta chain). What it recognizes is unknown. Using immunoSEQ multiplex PCR, the repertoire was profiled, and TCRdb retains in-frame clones only, with some absent. The sample shows around 1,700 clones, around 22% of them seen only once. These data originate in a study of T cells in localized non-small cell lung cancer. Study-level results: Uninvolved adjacent lung showed peak T cell clonality, exceeding tumor. Longer overall survival accompanied higher blood T cell density. A median of approximately 54 clones ranked among the top 100 in tumor appeared in adjacent lung.

The source is a female donor of 60 years or more with stage II lung adenocarcinoma. The sequencing here drew on normal lung tissue next to the tumor, taken before any cancer treatment.

This CDR3 reads CAWSFGGTGELFF. CDR3 coding DNA: TGTGCCTGGAGTTTTGGAGGAACCGGGGAGCTGTTTTTT. V usage is TRBV30 and J usage is TRBJ2-2, with a weak D call TRBD2 (5 bases). V was trimmed by 2 bases and J by 5 bases, leaving 9 bases between them. Germline values: CDR1 GTSNPN, CDR2 SVGIG (reference sequence). The CDR3 spans 13 residues. Full variable domain (remainder filled in from reference TRBV30 and TRBJ2-2): SQTIHQWPATLVQPVGSPLSLECTVEGTSNPNLYWYRQAAGRGLQLLFYSVGIGQISSEVPQNLSASRPQDRQFILSSKKLLLSDSGFYLCAWSFGGTGELFFGEGSRLTVL.